The 27 T cell receptor beta chains below all came from one sample that was sequenced in a study of blood T cells in healthy people across ages. The use of a sample-barcoded 5' primer and a J-beta primer mix characterized a second PCR of roughly 6 to 11 cycles. TCRdb analysed the 5' RACE reads with MiXCR anew, one entry per CDR3 protein. This sample has about 620,000 distinct CDR3 sequences, with roughly half found just once. The specimen was blood. The receptors here all came from a woman older than 75 in good health.

The rearrangement links TRBV11-3 to TRBJ2-1; TRBD2 aligns across 9 bases. This CDR3 is built from 16 residues. The V segment lost 4 bases and the J segment 5 bases; nucleotides outside the gene matches: 9. Per germline, CDR1 SGHNT and CDR2 YENEEA. CDR3 in amino acids: CASSSPSGRSNNEQFF. The CDR3 coding sequence is TGTGCCAGCAGCTCTCCCAGCGGGAGGTCCAACAATGAGCAGTTCTTC.

Comments on this clonotype: A much bigger clone sits one base away, suggesting this may be a read error. V is TRBV6-6 and J is TRBJ2-4; 11 bases are a match to TRBD2. The J segment lost 0 bases and the V segment lost 6 bases, leaving 4 bases of the junction unmatched. The CDR3 runs 16 residues. The V gene's germline CDR1 is MNHNY and CDR2 SVGAGI (reference sequence). The DNA for the CDR3 is TGTGCCAGCAGGATTCTAGCGGGGGGAGCCAAAAACATTCAGTACTTC. Translation: CASRILAGGAKNIQYF.

In this sample, this clonotype turned up many times. The J gene is TRBJ2-5, the V gene TRBV7-8; the D is unclear. V was pared by 3 bases and J by 2 bases, with 7 bases between. The germline V gene has CDR1 SGHVS and CDR2 FQNEAQ. This CDR3 is built from 13 residues. Here the CDR3 reads CASSLAIQETQYF. The CDR3, as DNA: TGTGCCAGCAGCTTGGCCATTCAAGAGACCCAGTACTTC.

There are many counts of this clonotype. The V and J genes are TRBV3-1 and TRBJ2-7; unclear D gene. This CDR3 comprises 11 residues. Germline CDR1 is LGHDT and CDR2 is YNNKEL (reference sequence). The ends were cut back, 8 bases at V and 4 bases at J, with 9 bases in the middle. The CDR3 spells CASSNTYEQYF. The DNA of the CDR3 is TGTGCCAGCTCCAACACTTACGAGCAGTACTTC.

This clonotype was counted between two and nine times. The gene calls are TRBV6-1 and TRBJ2-3, with 7 bases aligning to TRBD1. V was pared by 10 bases and J by 6 bases, with 10 bases of the junction left unmatched. Per germline, CDR1 MNHNS and CDR2 SASEGT. The CDR3 is 13 amino acids. CDR3 in amino acids: CAISPGTADTQYF. CDR3 sequence (DNA): TGTGCCATCTCGCCGGGGACAGCCGATACGCAGTATTTT.

This rearrangement joins TRBV3-1 to TRBJ2-4; D is ambiguous. The J call is doubtful: the DNA matches TRBJ2-5 better. Germline V gene data show CDR1 as LGHDT and CDR2 as YNNKEL (reference sequence). This CDR3 has 10 residues. Here the CDR3 DNA reads TGTGCCTCCTCGGGCGCGACCCAGTACTTC. Translated: CASSGATQYF.

The V gene is TRBV5-1, the J gene TRBJ2-1, with 7 bases that match TRBD2. This CDR3 has 15 amino acids. The V and J ends lost 1 base and 5 bases, in that order; junction bases with no gene match: 6. CDR1 and CDR2 from the germline V gene are SGHRS and YFSETQ. CDR3 amino acids: CASSLLGDYDNEQFF. The CDR3 DNA sequence: TGCGCCAGCAGCTTGTTAGGGGACTACGACAATGAGCAGTTCTTC.

This clonotype appeared a few times. The V and J genes are TRBV15 and TRBJ2-7; D uncertain. From germline, CDR1 is LNHNV and CDR2 YYDKDF (reference sequence). The CDR3 length is 12 residues. Trimming removed 4 bases from V and 5 bases from J, with 9 bases in between. The CDR3 nucleotides read TGTGCCACCAGCACATCCATCCACGAGCAGTACTTC. This translates into CATSTSIHEQYF.

This clonotype was observed a handful of times. This rearrangement joins TRBV29-1 to TRBJ2-2, with D perhaps given as TRBD1 or TRBD2 (5 bases each). The V gene's germline CDR1 is SQVTM and CDR2 ANQGSEA. Trimming took off 4 bases at V and 3 bases at J, with 12 bases between the two ends. The CDR3 is 14 residues long. This CDR3 reads CSVVGRADTGELFF. CDR3 DNA sequence: TGCAGCGTTGTGGGACGGGCTGACACCGGGGAGCTGTTTTTT.

This clonotype was detected a few times. J is TRBJ2-7 and V is TRBV5-1; the match to TRBD2 covers 7 bases. The V and J ends lost 0 bases and 7 bases, in that order; junction bases with no gene match: 4. Per the germline V gene, CDR1 is SGHRS and CDR2 is YFSETQ. The CDR3 is 13 residues long. In nucleotides, the CDR3 is TGCGCCAGCAGCTTGGTAGGGACTAATGAGCAGTACTTC. Protein: CASSLVGTNEQYF.

The chain combines TRBV7-2 with TRBJ1-2; D perhaps matches TRBD1 (5 bases). Germline CDR1 reads SGHTA; CDR2 reads FQGNSA. This CDR3 has 14 amino acids. V was pared by 4 bases and J by 5 bases, with 14 bases between. The CDR3 loop is CASSSRGVWYGYTF. Here the CDR3 DNA reads TGTGCCAGCAGCTCAAGGGGCGTATGGTATGGCTACACCTTC. Full variable domain (remainder filled in from reference TRBV7-2 and TRBJ1-2): GAGVSQSPSNKVTEKGKDVELRCDPISGHTALYWYRQSLGQGLEFLIYFQGNSAPDKSGLPSDRFSAERTGGSVSTLTIQRTQQEDSAVYLCASSSRGVWYGYTFGSGTRLTVV.

This clonotype was seen many times. This chain uses TRBV12-3 or TRBV12-4 with TRBJ2-1; tentatively, D is TRBD2 (6 bases). Trimming left V 6 bases short and J 5 bases short, with 14 bases between. The CDR3 contains 14 residues. This CDR3 reads CASSPGGSDNEQFF. The CDR3 DNA reads as TGTGCCAGCAGCCCTGGGGGGTCTGACAATGAGCAGTTCTTC.

This clonotype was recorded many times. CDR3 DNA: TGTGCCAGCAGTTTGGGGACAGGGGGAGAAGAAAAACTGTTTTTT. The encoded protein is CASSLGTGGEEKLFF. This rearrangement joins TRBV12-3 or TRBV12-4 to TRBJ1-4; TRBD1 matches 11 bases. The CDR3 is 15 residues long. V shed 3 bases, J shed 8 bases, and the junction held 5 bases outside the gene matches.

In this sample, this clonotype turned up many times. The chain is built from TRBV20-1 and TRBJ1-5; D is uncertain. Deletions cut 8 bases from V and 3 bases from J, with 11 bases between. Per germline, CDR1 DFQATT and CDR2 SNEGSKA (reference sequence). This CDR3 spans 12 amino acids. Here the CDR3 DNA reads TGCAGTCCCCAAGGCCTCAATCAGCCCCAGCATTTT. Its protein is CSPQGLNQPQHF.

The chain uses TRBV6-1 and TRBJ2-5, with TRBD1 matching 9 bases. CDR3 length equals 16 residues. V trimming: 6 bases; J trimming: 4 bases; junction bases outside the gene matches: 12. Germline CDR1 MNHNS, CDR2 SASEGT. The CDR3 loop reads CASSSGTGSRVETQYF. The CDR3 DNA is TGTGCCAGCAGCTCCGGGACAGGGAGTCGAGTAGAGACCCAGTACTTC.

About this clonotype: A much larger clone lies a single base off, so this may be a read error. The chain uses TRBV2 and TRBJ2-3, with 12 bases matching TRBD2. CDR1 and CDR2 (germline): SNHLY, FYNNEI. This CDR3 spans 17 amino acids. CDR3 bases: TGTGCCAGCAGTGGACTAGCGGGGGCTAGGGGCACAGATGCGCAGTATTTT. It encodes CASSGLAGARGTDAQYF.

Notes on this clonotype: One base away lies a much larger clone, so this may be a sequencing read error. The V call is TRBV3-1, the J call TRBJ2-7; D may be TRBD1 or TRBD2 (5 bases each). The CDR3 has 15 amino acids. The V gene lost 2 bases and the J gene lost 7 bases, with 18 bases spanning the gap. The germline gives CDR1 LGHDT, CDR2 YNNKEL (reference sequence). CDR3 nucleotides: TGTGCCAGCAGCCAATGGGACCTGAGAGACAATGAGCAGTACTTC. Residues: CASSQWDLRDNEQYF.

At least ten counts were recorded for this clonotype. The chain couples TRBV7-2 to TRBJ1-6, with no clear D. In germline, CDR1 is SGHTA, CDR2 FQGNSA. The CDR3 consists of 17 residues. V lost 5 bases, J lost 0 bases, and 14 bases lay in between. The DNA of the CDR3 is TGTGCCAGCAGCCGAGCGGTTTTGAGCTCCTATAATTCACCCCTCCACTTT. This sequence encodes CASSRAVLSSYNSPLHF.

V usage is TRBV7-2 and J usage is TRBJ2-1; D uncertain. CDR1 is SGHTA and CDR2 is FQGNSA in the germline V gene. This CDR3 is built from 12 residues. V shed 1 base and J shed 11 bases, with 9 bases lying between them. For the CDR3, the DNA is TGTGCCAGCAGCTTAGATAGGGTTAAGCAGTTCTTC. Encoded protein: CASSLDRVKQFF. Full variable domain (rest looked up from reference TRBV7-2 and TRBJ2-1): GAGVSQSPSNKVTEKGKDVELRCDPISGHTALYWYRQSLGQGLEFLIYFQGNSAPDKSGLPSDRFSAERTGGSVSTLTIQRTQQEDSAVYLCASSLDRVKQFFGPGTRLTVL.

This clonotype has just a few counts. The rearrangement links TRBV7-8 to TRBJ2-3; D is ambiguous. Germline lookup yields CDR1 SGHVS and CDR2 FQNEAQ. The CDR3 consists of 14 residues. V was clipped by 1 base and J by 1 base, with 6 bases between them. The CDR3 here is CASSLVSGTDTQYF. The CDR3 DNA follows: TGTGCCAGCAGCTTAGTATCTGGCACAGATACGCAGTATTTT.

The chain uses TRBV29-1 and TRBJ2-7, with 7 bases that match TRBD1. Germline V gene data show CDR1 as SQVTM and CDR2 as ANQGSEA. There are 14 residues in the CDR3. V lost 4 bases to trimming and J lost 0 bases; unmatched junction nucleotides: 6. The chain's CDR3 is CSVGNRDSSYEQYF. In nucleotides, the CDR3 is TGCAGCGTTGGCAATCGGGACAGCTCCTACGAGCAGTACTTC.

This clonotype was counted at least ten times. This chain connects TRBV29-1 to TRBJ1-5, with D unclear. The length of the CDR3 is 12 residues. The germline V and J ends were trimmed by 4 bases and 1 base, with 5 bases remaining between them. CDR1 is SQVTM, CDR2 ANQGSEA, per germline. DNA for the CDR3: TGCAGCGTTGTAACAAGCAATCAGCCCCAGCATTTT. Its translation: CSVVTSNQPQHF. Full variable domain (rest looked up from reference TRBV29-1 and TRBJ1-5): SAVISQKPSRDICQRGTSLTIQCQVDSQVTMMFWYRQQPGQSLTLIATANQGSEATYESGFVIDKFPISRPNLTFSTLTVSNMSPEDSSIYLCSVVTSNQPQHFGDGTRLSIL.

This clonotype was counted a few times. The chain combines TRBV5-1 with TRBJ1-1, with unresolved D. From germline, CDR1 is SGHRS and CDR2 YFSETQ. The CDR3 covers 13 residues. Trimming cost V 4 bases and J 3 bases, with 10 bases left between them. CDR3 in amino acids: CASSVAEYTEAFF. The CDR3 DNA is TGCGCCAGCAGCGTGGCCGAGTACACTGAAGCTTTCTTT.

The V gene is TRBV12-3 or TRBV12-4, the J gene TRBJ2-7; a weak D match, TRBD2 (5 bases). CDR3 size: 13 residues. The V end lost 5 bases, the J end lost 2 bases, and 10 bases lay between the germline ends. The chain's CDR3 is CASSEDGTYEQYF. In DNA, the CDR3 is TGTGCCAGCAGTGAGGACGGGACCTACGAGCAGTACTTC.

In its sample, this clonotype was seen many times. The V gene is TRBV29-1, the J gene TRBJ2-4; 9 bases line up with TRBD2. From germline, CDR1 is SQVTM and CDR2 ANQGSEA. V shed 4 bases, J shed 8 bases, and the junction held 15 bases outside the gene matches. The CDR3 is 16 amino acids. CDR3 DNA sequence: TGCAGCGTTGTCGTCGGTAGGGCGGGAGGGCATTACATTCAGTACTTC. Translated: CSVVVGRAGGHYIQYF.

The genes are TRBV10-3 and TRBJ1-1; no reliable D call. Germline CDR1 is ENHRY and CDR2 is SYGVKD. The CDR3 has 13 amino acids. Trimming pared 4 bases from V and 0 bases from J, leaving 6 bases between. The CDR3 bases are TGTGCCATCAGTGGCGCCCTGAACACTGAAGCTTTCTTT. The encoded protein is CAISGALNTEAFF.

This clonotype occurred a few times. V gene TRBV5-1 combines with J gene TRBJ2-3; TRBD2 matches 8 bases. V shed 1 base and J 5 bases; nucleotides not matched to a gene: 0. This CDR3 spans 13 amino acids. The germline V gene encodes CDR1 SGHRS and CDR2 YFSETQ. CDR3: CASSLSGGDTQYF. As DNA, the CDR3 is TGCGCCAGCAGCTTGAGCGGGGGAGATACGCAGTATTTT. The full variable domain, rest sourced from reference TRBV5-1 and TRBJ2-3, is KAGVTQTPRYLIKTRGQQVTLSCSPISGHRSVSWYQQTPGQGLQFLFEYFSETQRNKGNFPGRFSGRQFSNSRSEMNVSTLELGDSALYLCASSLSGGDTQYFGPGTRLTVL.